This TCR beta chain was identified in a study of blood T cell repertoires in COVID-19. Study-level background: T cells, B-cell-depleted T cells, or PBMCs provided the cDNA or gDNA that served as material.

The table came from immunoSEQ multiplex PCR; TCRdb's copy has only in-frame clones and leaves some out. The table lists over 150,000 clones, approximately 86% of them singletons. The length of the CDR3 is 14 residues. V lost 4 bases and J lost 2; bases outside the gene matches: 2. Germline V gene data show CDR1 as SEHNR and CDR2 as FQNEAQ (reference sequence). The TCR was taken from a woman of 80 years or more with COVID-19, enrolled during active disease. V gene TRBV7-9 combines with J gene TRBJ2-7, with 10 bases lining up with TRBD1. The specimen sequenced was peripheral blood. CDR3 in amino acids: CASSSGTGAYEQYF. CDR3 DNA sequence: TGTGCCAGCAGCTCCGGGACAGGGGCCTACGAGCAGTACTTC.